Sequencing of this T cell receptor (beta chain) was carried out in a study of T cells after yellow fever vaccination. This CDR3 comprises 15 residues. Germline V gene sequence: CDR1 SGHRS, CDR2 YFSETQ. V lost 1 base to trimming and J lost 3 bases; unmatched junction nucleotides: 7. TCRdb re-called the 5' RACE reads with MiXCR, one entry per CDR3 protein. The sample holds about 340,000 distinct CDR3 sequences, approximately 4.2% seen once. This clonotype was observed many times. Sequenced material: PBMCs, taken 5 days after the yellow fever booster vaccination. This receptor was obtained from a man aged 18 to 35 who received the YFV17D yellow fever vaccine. V is TRBV5-1 and J is TRBJ2-7; 7 bases are a match to TRBD1. The CDR3 protein is CASSLKPGGLYEQYV. CDR3 bases: TGCGCCAGCAGCTTGAAGCCAGGGGGTCTCTACGAGCAGTACGTC.